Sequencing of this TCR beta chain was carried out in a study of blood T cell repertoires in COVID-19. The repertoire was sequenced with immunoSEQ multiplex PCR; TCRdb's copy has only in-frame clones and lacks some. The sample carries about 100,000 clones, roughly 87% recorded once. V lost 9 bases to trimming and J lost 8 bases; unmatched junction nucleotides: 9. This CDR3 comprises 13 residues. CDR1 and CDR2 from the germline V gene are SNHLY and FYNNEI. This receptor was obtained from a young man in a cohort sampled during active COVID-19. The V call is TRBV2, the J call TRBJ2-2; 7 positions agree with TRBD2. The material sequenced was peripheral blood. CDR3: CASGGVPSGELFF. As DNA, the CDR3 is TGTGCCAGTGGGGGGGTACCCTCTGGGGAGCTGTTTTTT.